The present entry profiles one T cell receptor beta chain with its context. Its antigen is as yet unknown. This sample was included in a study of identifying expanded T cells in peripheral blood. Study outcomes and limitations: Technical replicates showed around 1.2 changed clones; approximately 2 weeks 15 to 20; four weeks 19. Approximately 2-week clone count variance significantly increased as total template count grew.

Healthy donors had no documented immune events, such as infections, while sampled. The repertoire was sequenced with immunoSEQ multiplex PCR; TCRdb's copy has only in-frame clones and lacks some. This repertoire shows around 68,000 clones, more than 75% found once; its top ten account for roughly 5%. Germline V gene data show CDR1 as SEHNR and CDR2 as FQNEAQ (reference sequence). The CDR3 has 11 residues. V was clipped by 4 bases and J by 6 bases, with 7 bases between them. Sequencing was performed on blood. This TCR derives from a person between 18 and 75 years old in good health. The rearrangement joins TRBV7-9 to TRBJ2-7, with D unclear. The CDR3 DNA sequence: TGTGCCAGCAGCTATGACGGCGAGCAGTACTTC. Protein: CASSYDGEQYF.